The TCR beta chain described here comes from a study of T-cell memory formation after mild COVID-19. Findings of the study overall: Detection of some responders pre-infection suggested pre-existing cross-reactive memory T cells participated.

Regarding this clonotype: Its antigen is still unknown.

TCRdb re-called the 5' RACE reads with MiXCR, one entry per CDR3 protein. The table lists hundreds of thousands of distinct CDR3 sequences, 15% of them singletons, with around 24% in the top ten. The CDR3 runs to 14 residues. The germline CDR1 and CDR2 sequences are MNHNY and SVGAGI (reference sequence). Trimming shortened V by 11 bases and J by 5 bases, and 21 bases separated the two germline ends. The V call is TRBV6-6, the J call TRBJ1-1; D is perhaps TRBD1 (6 bases). This TCR was recovered from a man between 18 and 35 years old who had mild COVID-19 (a few samples of this study predate the infection). Cell type and time point are not known. Specimen: PBMCs or a T cell subset sorted from them (not recorded which). The CDR3 region is CAGGQGAWGTEAFF. CDR3 nucleotide sequence: TGTGCCGGGGGGCAGGGTGCCTGGGGGACTGAAGCTTTCTTT.